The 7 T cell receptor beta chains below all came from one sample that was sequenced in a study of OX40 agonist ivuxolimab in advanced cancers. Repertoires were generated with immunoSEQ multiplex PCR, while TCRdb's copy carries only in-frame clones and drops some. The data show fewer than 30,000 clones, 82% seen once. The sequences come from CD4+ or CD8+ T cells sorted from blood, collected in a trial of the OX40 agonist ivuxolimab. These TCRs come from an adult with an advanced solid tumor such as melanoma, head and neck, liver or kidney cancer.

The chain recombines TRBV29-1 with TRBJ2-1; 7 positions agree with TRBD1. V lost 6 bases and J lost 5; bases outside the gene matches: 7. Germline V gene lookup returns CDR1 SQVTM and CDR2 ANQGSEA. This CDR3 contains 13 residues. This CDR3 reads CSVGTGVHNEQFF. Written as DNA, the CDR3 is TGCAGCGTCGGTACAGGGGTCCACAATGAGCAGTTCTTC.

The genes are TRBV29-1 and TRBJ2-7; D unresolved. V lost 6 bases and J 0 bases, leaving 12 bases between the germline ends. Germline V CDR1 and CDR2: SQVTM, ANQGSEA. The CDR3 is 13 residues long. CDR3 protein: CSVVPLSSYEQYF. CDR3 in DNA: TGCAGCGTCGTTCCCTTAAGCTCCTACGAGCAGTACTTC.

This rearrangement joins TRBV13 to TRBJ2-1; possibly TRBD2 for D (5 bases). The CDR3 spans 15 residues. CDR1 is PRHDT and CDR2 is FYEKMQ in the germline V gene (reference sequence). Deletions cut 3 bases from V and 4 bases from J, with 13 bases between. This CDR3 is CASSFRSQRYNEQFF. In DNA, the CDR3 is TGTGCCAGCAGCTTTAGGTCCCAGCGGTACAATGAGCAGTTCTTC.

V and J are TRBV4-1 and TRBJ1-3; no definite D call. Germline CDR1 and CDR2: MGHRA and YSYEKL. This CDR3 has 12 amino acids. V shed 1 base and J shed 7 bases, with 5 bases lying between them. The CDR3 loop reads CASSQVGNTIYF. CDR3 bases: TGCGCCAGCAGCCAAGTGGGGAACACCATATATTTT.

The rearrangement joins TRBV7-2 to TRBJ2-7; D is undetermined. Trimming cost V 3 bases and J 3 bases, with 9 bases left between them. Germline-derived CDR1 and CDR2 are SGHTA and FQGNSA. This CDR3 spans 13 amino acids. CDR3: CASSLHSHYEQYF. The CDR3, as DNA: TGTGCCAGCAGCTTGCACAGCCACTACGAGCAGTACTTC.

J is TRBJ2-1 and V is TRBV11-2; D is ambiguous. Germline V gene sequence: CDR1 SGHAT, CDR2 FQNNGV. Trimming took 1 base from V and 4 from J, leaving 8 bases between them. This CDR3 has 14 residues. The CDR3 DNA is TGTGCCAGCAGCTTAGGGACCTTTTACAATGAGCAGTTCTTC. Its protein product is CASSLGTFYNEQFF.

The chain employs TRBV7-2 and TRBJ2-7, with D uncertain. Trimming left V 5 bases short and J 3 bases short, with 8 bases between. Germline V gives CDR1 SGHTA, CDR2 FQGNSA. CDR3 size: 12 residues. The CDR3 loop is CASSPYGYEQYF. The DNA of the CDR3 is TGTGCCAGCAGCCCCTATGGCTACGAGCAGTACTTC.